These 2 T cell receptor beta chains originate from one sample sequenced in a study of T cells in Graves' hyperthyroidism and ophthalmopathy. The source material, RNA transcripts, was used to amplify TCR beta CDR3 regions. First-round RT-PCR with HTBI primers amplified the TCR CDR3 region. TCRdb passed the multiplex PCR reads through MiXCR, listing each CDR3 protein once. The data show 600,000 to 650,000 distinct CDR3 sequences, around 16% seen once. Sequenced material: blood. These receptors came from a woman aged 30 to 39 with Graves' hyperthyroidism.

This clonotype came up a few times. The chain recombines TRBV7-9 with TRBJ2-5; possible D gene TRBD2, 6 bases. Trimming removed 5 bases at V and 2 bases at J, with 15 bases between. The CDR3 covers 15 residues. Germline assignment: CDR1 SEHNR and CDR2 FQNEAQ (reference sequence). The CDR3 DNA sequence: TGTGCCAGCAGCCCCGGGAGCACCGCTCAAGAGACCCAGTACTTC. The encoded protein is CASSPGSTAQETQYF.

The V and J genes are TRBV6-5 and TRBJ2-1; D is possibly TRBD1 (7 bases). CDR3 length: 15 residues. The germline V gene has CDR1 MNHEY and CDR2 SVGAGI. V shed 7 bases and J shed 10 bases, with 23 bases lying between them. This CDR3 is CASTSAGQTIYEQFF. The CDR3 DNA follows: TGTGCCAGCACTTCCGCGGGACAGACAATTTACGAGCAGTTCTTC.